These 5 T cell receptor beta chains were all obtained from the same sample, sequenced in a study of regulatory T cells in long-lasting Graves disease (dated by TCRdb to the early 2020s). Explained via the paper, the time point label denotes: persistent/refractory GD, antithyroid drugs over 5 years with positive TRAb. For both TCR sequencing and RNA sequencing, RNA was extracted from PBMCs in TRIzol. The library came from multiplex PCR. TCRdb records Illumina HiSeq 4000 as the sequencer. To build TCR beta libraries, CDR3 regions were amplified by Arm-PCR using iRepertoire HTBI primers. TCRdb handled the public reads itself, with Q25 trimming in fastp and clone calling in MiXCR, and kept productive beta chains. Every CDR3 protein is listed once, alongside the most common genes and DNA of its rows. The sample profile shows about 660,000 distinct CDR3 sequences; 30% of them were found once. The ten largest clones add up to about 40% of the sample.

The material sequenced was peripheral blood mononuclear cells (PBMCs), taken when the disease was refractory, from a patient treated with antithyroid drugs. These receptors all stem from a female donor with Graves disease.

The chain carries TRBV7-2 and TRBJ1-4; 7 nucleotides line up with TRBD1. Germline-derived CDR1 and CDR2 are SGHTA and FQGNSA. This CDR3 region has 15 residues. V dropped 5 bases and J dropped 4; count of bases not matched to a gene: 7. CDR3 protein: CASSPEGAGNEKLFF. Written as DNA, the CDR3 is TGTGCCAGCAGCCCCGAGGGGGCGGGTAATGAAAAACTGTTTTTT. The full variable domain, rest sourced from reference TRBV7-2 and TRBJ1-4, is GAGVSQSPSNKVTEKGKDVELRCDPISGHTALYWYRQSLGQGLEFLIYFQGNSAPDKSGLPSDRFSAERTGGSVSTLTIQRTQQEDSAVYLCASSPEGAGNEKLFFGSGTQLSVL.

The chain is built from TRBV4-1 and TRBJ2-7; maybe TRBD2 (5 bases). The V end lost 1 base, the J end lost 3 bases, and 16 bases lay between the germline ends. Germline lookup yields CDR1 MGHRA and CDR2 YSYEKL. This CDR3 has 16 amino acids. The CDR3 nucleotides are TGCGCCAGCAGCCAAGCGCTAGCTTCCGGGGACTACGAGCAGTACTTC. Residues: CASSQALASGDYEQYF.

The gene calls are TRBV5-1 and TRBJ1-1, with 7 bases aligning to TRBD1. CDR1 and CDR2 (germline): SGHRS, YFSETQ. The CDR3 has 15 amino acids. J was trimmed by 1 base and V by 3 bases; bases with no gene match: 6. The CDR3 DNA sequence: TGCGCCAGCAGCTCGTGGACAGGAGAGAACACTGAAGCTTTCTTT. As protein: CASSSWTGENTEAFF.

The J gene is TRBJ2-7, the V gene TRBV10-3, with unresolved D. CDR1 is ENHRY, CDR2 SYGVKD, per germline. This CDR3 region has 15 residues. V dropped 2 bases and J dropped 3 bases, with 14 bases sitting between them. CDR3 DNA: TGTGCCATCAGTGAGCTAACCTACCGTGGCTACGAGCAGTACTTC. Encoded protein: CAISELTYRGYEQYF.

This clonotype was seen a few times. The chain links TRBV28 to TRBJ2-7; 8 nucleotides line up with TRBD1. J gave up 5 bases and V 5 bases, and 8 bases lay outside the gene matches. This CDR3 region has 14 residues. Germline values: CDR1 MDHEN, CDR2 SYDVKM. The CDR3 sequence: CASSHTGGWDEQYF. The CDR3 DNA is TGTGCCAGCAGTCACACAGGGGGTTGGGACGAGCAGTACTTC. The full variable domain, completed using reference TRBV28 and TRBJ2-7, is DVKVTQSSRYLVKRTGEKVFLECVQDMDHENMFWYRQDPGLGLRLIYFSYDVKMKEKGDIPEGYSVSREKKERFSLILESASTNQTSMYLCASSHTGGWDEQYFGPGTRLTVT.